The 27 T cell receptor beta chains given below trace back to one sample, sequenced in a study of beta chain features in type 1 diabetes. The sequenced template was cDNA made from the entire isolated RNA. The assay was immunoSEQ multiplex PCR, and TCRdb's table has in-frame clones only and misses some. This sample has about 300,000 clones, with approximately 8.1% found just once. Sequencing was carried out using central memory CD4+ T cells from blood. Receptors were obtained from a woman aged 18-29 years in good health.

V is TRBV27 and J is TRBJ2-2, with D possibly matching TRBD2 (5 bases). Germline values: CDR1 MNHEY, CDR2 SMNVEV (reference sequence). Trimming stripped 6 bases from V and 1 base from J, with 15 bases between. The length of the CDR3 is 16 residues. This CDR3 reads CASRGPGKENTGELFF. The DNA of the CDR3 is TGTGCCAGCAGAGGTCCGGGGAAAGAGAACACCGGGGAGCTGTTTTTT.

The CDR3 protein is CASSYFRGAEAFF. CDR3 DNA sequence: TGTGCCAGCAGTTACTTTAGAGGCGCTGAAGCTTTCTTT. V and J are TRBV6-5 and TRBJ1-1; D is unresolved. In germline, CDR1 is MNHEY, CDR2 SVGAGI. Trimming pared 1 base from V and 6 bases from J, leaving 9 bases between. The CDR3 sequence is 13 residues long.

This chain connects TRBV9 to TRBJ1-2; D unclear. V was shortened by 3 bases and J by 2 bases, with 11 bases between the two germline ends. The CDR3 has 14 amino acids. Germline V gene sequence: CDR1 SGDLS, CDR2 YYNGEE. The CDR3 DNA reads TGTGCCAGCAGCGCCGCCGGGAGGAACTATGGCTACACCTTC. It specifies CASSAAGRNYGYTF.

There are a few counts of this clone. V gene TRBV6-4 combines with J gene TRBJ2-1; D is unresolved. The CDR3 length is 13 residues. The V and J ends lost 5 bases and 2 bases respectively, with 7 bases between them. CDR1 and CDR2 from the germline V gene are MRHNA and SNTAGT. Here the CDR3 DNA reads TGTGCCAGCAGTAAAGAAACCTACAATGAGCAGTTCTTC. It specifies CASSKETYNEQFF.

Only a few counts were recorded for this clone. The gene calls are TRBV4-3 and TRBJ2-7, with 7 bases fitting TRBD2. The V segment lost 0 bases and the J segment 2 bases; nucleotides outside the gene matches: 10. The V gene's germline CDR1 is LGHNA and CDR2 YSLEER. CDR3 length equals 17 residues. CDR3 residues: CASSQEGESAGAYEQYF. The CDR3 DNA is TGCGCCAGCAGCCAAGAAGGCGAGTCCGCGGGGGCCTACGAGCAGTACTTC.

The gene calls are TRBV28 and TRBJ1-4; unclear D gene. The CDR3 has 12 amino acids. Trimming stripped 3 bases from V and 7 bases from J, with 6 bases between. Germline CDR1 reads MDHEN; CDR2 reads SYDVKM. CDR3 in amino acids: CASSFLSEKLFF. The CDR3 DNA sequence: TGTGCCAGCAGTTTTTTGAGTGAAAAACTGTTTTTT.

There are a few counts of this clone. The V and J genes are TRBV19 and TRBJ1-6, with D hard to call. Trimming took off 7 bases at V and 9 bases at J, with 13 bases between the two ends. In germline, CDR1 is LNHDA, CDR2 SQIVND (reference sequence). The CDR3 spans 13 residues. The CDR3 sequence is CASNFAFGSPLHF. DNA of the CDR3: TGTGCCAGTAACTTCGCTTTTGGTTCACCCCTCCACTTT. Based on the CDR3 plus reference TRBV19 and TRBJ1-6, the full variable domain is DGGITQSPKYLFRKEGQNVTLSCEQNLNHDAMYWYRQDPGQGLRLIYYSQIVNDFQKGDIAEGYSVSREKKESFPLTVTSAQKNPTAFYLCASNFAFGSPLHFGNGTRLTVT.

This clone was counted a few times. J is TRBJ1-3 and V is TRBV9; no firm D call. Germline CDR1 reads SGDLS; CDR2 reads YYNGEE. The CDR3 contains 14 residues. Between the trimmed V and J ends, which lost 4 bases and 4 bases, there was a span of 12 bases. DNA for the CDR3: TGTGCCAGCAGCTTTGGTGTAGCAGGAAACACCATATATTTT. This encodes CASSFGVAGNTIYF. The full variable domain, in which reference TRBV9 and TRBJ1-3 provide the parts outside the CDR3, is DSGVTQTPKHLITATGQRVTLRCSPRSGDLSVYWYQQSLDQGLQFLIQYYNGEERAKGNILERFSAQQFPDLHSELNLSSLELGDSALYFCASSFGVAGNTIYFGEGSWLTVV.

The genes are TRBV28 and TRBJ2-3; a possible D gene is TRBD2 (5 bases). V dropped 8 bases and J dropped 4 bases, with 19 bases sitting between them. The CDR3 totals 15 residues. The germline CDR1 and CDR2 sequences are MDHEN and SYDVKM. In DNA form, the CDR3 reads TGTGCCAGCCTTGGGGTAGCGCCTGGGGCAGATACGCAGTATTTT. Translation gives CASLGVAPGADTQYF. Together with reference TRBV28 and TRBJ2-3, the CDR3 gives the full variable domain: DVKVTQSSRYLVKRTGEKVFLECVQDMDHENMFWYRQDPGLGLRLIYFSYDVKMKEKGDIPEGYSVSREKKERFSLILESASTNQTSMYLCASLGVAPGADTQYFGPGTRLTVL.

The rearrangement uses TRBV9 and TRBJ1-1; TRBD1 is a possible D gene (5 bases). V was shortened by 7 bases and J by 5 bases, with 18 bases between the two germline ends. This CDR3 is built from 14 residues. Germline V CDR1 and CDR2: SGDLS, YYNGEE. Written as DNA, the CDR3 is TGTGCCAGCTCCTCCCGGGGACGAGAGACTGAAGCTTTCTTT. The encoded protein is CASSSRGRETEAFF.

This clone was seen a few times. The chain joins TRBV6-5 to TRBJ2-1; 7 nucleotides align to TRBD2. Trimming at V came to 0 bases and at J to 9 bases, leaving 8 bases not matched to a gene. This CDR3 is 15 amino acids long. CDR1 is MNHEY and CDR2 is SVGAGI in the germline V gene. The CDR3 spells CASSYSRSGAREQFF. The CDR3 DNA follows: TGTGCCAGCAGTTACTCGAGGAGCGGGGCGCGTGAGCAGTTCTTC.

This chain links TRBV7-9 with TRBJ1-3; possibly TRBD1 for D (5 bases). The germline V gene has CDR1 SEHNR and CDR2 FQNEAQ (reference sequence). The CDR3 has 18 residues. V lost 4 bases to trimming and J lost 0 bases, with 19 bases between them. The DNA of the CDR3 is TGTGCCAGCAGCTCATCCTTAGGACAAGGTCACTCTGGAAACACCATATATTTT. Protein: CASSSSLGQGHSGNTIYF.

The chain combines TRBV19 with TRBJ2-2; possibly TRBD1 for D (6 bases). V dropped 3 bases and J dropped 4 bases, with 15 bases sitting between them. The CDR3 extends over 16 amino acids. Germline V gene lookup returns CDR1 LNHDA and CDR2 SQIVND (reference sequence). DNA for the CDR3: TGTGCCAGTAGTATTTCGCAGGGCAGGGGCACCGGGGAGCTGTTTTTT. Translated: CASSISQGRGTGELFF.

The rearrangement links TRBV7-2 to TRBJ2-1; a weak D match, TRBD2 (5 bases). Germline CDR1 SGHTA, CDR2 FQGNSA. The CDR3 totals 15 residues. Trimming removed 5 bases from V and 0 bases from J, with 11 bases in between. The DNA for the CDR3 is TGTGCCAGCAGCCCCGATAGCGCCTCCTACAATGAGCAGTTCTTC. Translated, it gives CASSPDSASYNEQFF.

This clone appeared a few times. The chain recombines TRBV7-9 with TRBJ1-2, with 10 bases fitting TRBD1. This CDR3 has 15 residues. CDR1 SEHNR and CDR2 FQNEAQ come from the germline V gene (reference sequence). Losses at the gene ends were 5 bases for V and 6 bases for J; bases not matched to a gene: 9. The CDR3 region has the DNA TGTGCCAGCAGCCTCCGACAGGGGGCTTCGAATGGCTACACCTTC. The encoded protein is CASSLRQGASNGYTF.

This clone was counted between two and nine times. This rearrangement joins TRBV30 to TRBJ1-1; D not resolved. The V and J ends lost 0 bases and 4 bases respectively, with 12 bases between them. Germline loops: CDR1 GTSNPN, CDR2 SVGIG (reference sequence). The length of the CDR3 is 14 residues. The CDR3 region is CAWSVLAGGTEAFF. DNA for the CDR3: TGTGCCTGGAGTGTTCTTGCGGGAGGCACTGAAGCTTTCTTT.

J is TRBJ2-2 and V is TRBV27; TRBD2 agrees at 9 bases. Per the germline V gene, CDR1 is MNHEY and CDR2 is SMNVEV (reference sequence). The V and J ends lost 11 bases and 9 bases, in that order; junction bases with no gene match: 25. The CDR3 length is 18 residues. For the CDR3, the DNA is TGTGCCCGGCAGAGTGGGATTGGTAGCGGGGGTCCTCCCCGGGAGCTGTTTTTT. It codes for CARQSGIGSGGPPRELFF.

This clone was found a few times. The J gene is TRBJ1-3, the V gene TRBV7-2, with D uncertain. The germline gives CDR1 SGHTA, CDR2 FQGNSA. The CDR3 is 13 amino acids. V gave up 1 base and J gave up 9 bases, with 10 bases separating them. The CDR3 loop is CASSLDGPSTIYF. The CDR3 DNA is TGTGCCAGCAGCTTAGACGGCCCGAGCACCATATATTTT.

This clone appeared a few times. This chain uses TRBV7-3 with TRBJ2-7, with no clear D. CDR3 length: 12 residues. The germline V gene encodes CDR1 SGHTA and CDR2 FQGTGA. Trimming cost V 5 bases and J 4 bases, with 9 bases left between them. In DNA form, the CDR3 reads TGTGCCAGCAGCGAGAGACCGTACGAGCAGTACTTC. It specifies CASSERPYEQYF.

This clone was observed many times. The J gene is TRBJ2-1, the V gene TRBV28; TRBD1 matches at 9 bases. The CDR3 covers 15 residues. Germline V lookup: CDR1 MDHEN, CDR2 SYDVKM. V trimming: 4 bases; J trimming: 7 bases; junction bases outside the gene matches: 8. In nucleotides, the CDR3 is TGTGCCAGCAGTTCCGCGGGACAGGGTGTTAATGAGCAGTTCTTC. It yields the protein CASSSAGQGVNEQFF.

This clone was observed a single time. This sequence joins TRBV18 and TRBJ1-2; D might be TRBD1 (6 bases). V lost 1 base, J lost 0 bases, and 15 bases lay in between. The CDR3 extends over 17 amino acids. CDR1 is KGHSH and CDR2 is LQKENI in the germline V gene. For the CDR3, the DNA is TGTGCCAGCTCACCACGGGGGCCGGGGGCTACTAACTATGGCTACACCTTC. The encoded protein is CASSPRGPGATNYGYTF.

This clone was observed a handful of times. V gene TRBV7-8 combines with J gene TRBJ1-1; D is unresolved. This CDR3 is built from 13 residues. Trimming removed 1 base from V and 5 bases from J, with 8 bases in between. The germline gives CDR1 SGHVS, CDR2 FQNEAQ. Here the CDR3 DNA reads TGTGCCAGCAGCTTAGGGACGGGTACTGAAGCTTTCTTT. Its translation is CASSLGTGTEAFF.

The chain employs TRBV4-2 and TRBJ2-3; the D call may be TRBD1 or TRBD2 (5 bases each). This CDR3 comprises 14 residues. Germline V CDR1 and CDR2: LGHNA, YNFKEQ. Between the trimmed V and J ends, which lost 4 bases and 6 bases, there was a span of 14 bases. CDR3 sequence (DNA): TGTGCCAGCAGCCCACGGGACGGGGCGGATACGCAGTATTTT. Its protein is CASSPRDGADTQYF.

The chain has TRBV7-8 and TRBJ1-6; TRBD1 is a possible D gene (5 bases). The CDR3 contains 15 residues. Per germline, CDR1 SGHVS and CDR2 FQNEAQ. Between the trimmed V and J ends, which lost 1 base and 3 bases, there was a span of 7 bases. CDR3 protein: CASSLDTGYNSPLHF. DNA for the CDR3: TGTGCCAGCAGCTTAGACACAGGCTATAATTCACCCCTCCACTTT.

Only a few counts were recorded for this clone. The rearrangement links TRBV11-3 to TRBJ2-2; TRBD2 aligns across 8 bases. The V and J ends lost 5 bases and 3 bases, in that order; junction bases with no gene match: 5. The CDR3 contains 15 residues. CDR1 SGHNT and CDR2 YENEEA come from the germline V gene. As DNA, the CDR3 is TGTGCCAGCAGCCCCCCGGGAGGGCACACCGGGGAGCTGTTTTTT. Amino acid sequence: CASSPPGGHTGELFF. The entire variable domain, with the rest obtained from reference TRBV11-3 and TRBJ2-2, is as follows: EAGVVQSPRYKIIEKKQPVAFWCNPISGHNTLYWYLQNLGQGPELLIRYENEEAVDDSQLPKDRFSAERLKGVDSTLKIQPAELGDSAVYLCASSPPGGHTGELFFGEGSRLTVL.

The chain carries TRBV7-2 and TRBJ2-3; D remains unclear. Trimming stripped 5 bases from V and 2 bases from J, with 8 bases between. CDR1 is SGHTA, CDR2 FQGNSA, per germline. The CDR3 runs 13 residues. The CDR3 nucleotides are TGTGCCAGCAGCACCGGTTACACAGATACGCAGTATTTT. Its translation is CASSTGYTDTQYF.

The rearrangement links TRBV7-2 to TRBJ1-6, with unresolved D. V was cut by 1 base and J by 4 bases, with 8 bases left in between. The V gene's germline CDR1 is SGHTA and CDR2 FQGNSA. The CDR3 length is 15 residues. CDR3 sequence: CASSLDRQYNSPLHF. In nucleotides, the CDR3 is TGTGCCAGCAGCTTAGATCGCCAGTATAATTCACCCCTCCACTTT.